The rows below give T cell receptor beta chains drawn from one sample of a study of cytotoxic CD8 clonotypes in ibrutinib-treated CLL. Method: immunoSEQ multiplex PCR; TCRdb's copy keeps in-frame clones and lacks some. Of 150,000 or so clones in the sample, about 80% were seen once. The specimen comprised PBMCs, sampled after 12 months of ibrutinib treatment. The receptor source for this set is a human donor with chronic lymphocytic leukemia. CDR3s include the opening cysteine and the closing phenylalanine or tryptophan. D genes are given only for firm matches. Size values are once, few and many counts, or a class for expanded clones, and some rows have none.

TRBJ2-4,TRBV30,-,few,CAWERNTVQYF,TGTGCCTGGGAAAGAAATACCGTTCAGTACTTC
TRBJ2-3,TRBV12-5,TRBD2,-,CASSSGRASDTQYF,TGTGCTAGCTCTAGCGGGAGGGCCTCGGATACGCAGTATTTT
TRBJ1-1,TRBV2,-,few,CASTRVSPNTEAFF,TGTGCCAGCACCCGGGTCTCACCGAACACTGAAGCTTTCTTT
TRBJ2-5,TRBV9,-,-,CASSVGPQGGETQYF,TGTGCCAGCAGCGTAGGCCCTCAGGGTGGAGAGACCCAGTACTTC
TRBJ2-3,TRBV6-1,-,few,CASSSGGNTDTQYF,TGTGCCAGCAGTTCTGGGGGCAATACAGATACGCAGTATTTT
TRBJ1-2,TRBV18,-,-,CASSLGDGNYGYTF,TGTGCCAGCTCCCTCGGGGACGGTAACTATGGCTACACCTTC
TRBJ2-5,TRBV30,TRBD2,-,CAWSVGWTSGGQETQYF,TGTGCCTGGAGTGTAGGGTGGACTAGCGGGGGACAAGAGACCCAGTACTTC
TRBJ2-5,TRBV6-1,-,-,CASSEILRETQYF,TGTGCCAGCAGTGAAATTCTAAGGGAGACCCAGTACTTC
TRBJ2-7,TRBV5-1,-,once,CASSLDPGSRYEQYF,TGCGCCAGCAGCTTGGATCCGGGATCCCGCTACGAGCAGTACTTC
TRBJ2-7,TRBV11-3,TRBD1,-,CASSARDRAHEQYF,TGTGCCAGCAGCGCCCGGGACAGGGCCCACGAGCAGTACTTC
TRBJ2-1,TRBV6-5,-,-,CASSYGQTGMQFF,TGTGCCAGCAGTTATGGGCAGACGGGGATGCAGTTCTTC
TRBJ1-4,TRBV5-6,TRBD1,-,CASSLVGTGEDEKLFF,TGTGCCAGCAGCTTGGTTGGGACAGGGGAAGATGAAAAACTGTTTTTT
TRBJ1-3,TRBV10-3,TRBD1,-,CAINNRGSGNTIYF,TGTGCCATCAACAACAGGGGGTCTGGAAACACCATATATTTT
TRBJ2-7,TRBV14,-,-,CASSQEVGPANEQYF,TGTGCCAGCAGCCAAGAGGTGGGGCCGGCCAACGAGCAGTACTTC
TRBJ1-1,TRBV19,-,-,CASSIAPLAALNTEAFF,TGTGCCAGTAGTATAGCTCCCCTGGCAGCCTTGAACACTGAAGCTTTCTTT
TRBJ2-7,TRBV27,-,-,CASSLGASALGYEQYF,TGTGCCAGCAGTTTAGGGGCTAGCGCGTTGGGGTACGAGCAGTACTTC
TRBJ1-2,TRBV5-8,-,-,CASSFEGTNGYTF,TGTGCCAGCAGCTTCGAGGGTACTAATGGCTACACCTTC